This TCR beta chain emerged from a study of cytotoxic CD8 clonotypes in ibrutinib-treated CLL. Generated by immunoSEQ multiplex PCR, the TCRdb table keeps only in-frame clones and is missing some. The sample holds about 29,000 clones, about 82% seen once. Remarks on this clone: The junction does not match germline at one end; this may be a read error.

Germline V gene lookup returns CDR1 SGHVS and CDR2 FNYEAQ. The CDR3 contains 13 residues. This clonotype was sampled from a human donor with chronic lymphocytic leukemia. The sequencing here drew on PBMCs, taken after 24 months of ibrutinib treatment. The V call is TRBV7-6, the J call TRBJ2-5, with 10 bases lining up with TRBD2. CDR3 coding DNA: TGTGCCAGCAGCATAGCGGGGGGAAAGACCCAGTACTTC. It is translated as CASSIAGGKTQYF.